This section outlines one T cell receptor (beta chain) sequence together with its context. All the people who gave samples were healthy bone marrow donors. The CDR3 extends over 15 amino acids. Between the trimmed V and J ends, which lost 0 bases and 7 bases, there was a span of 13 bases. From germline, CDR1 is SGHRS and CDR2 YFSETQ. 13 Jbeta primers and 60 Vbeta primers were used for the PCR. Profiled with immunoSEQ multiplex PCR; TCRdb holds only in-frame clones, not every one. The sample contains about 200,000 clones, 85% of which appear only once. This specimen belongs to a study of cytomegalovirus exposure and HLA in healthy donors.

The sequence derives from a woman between 50 and 59 years old in good health and CMV-seronegative. This chain connects TRBV5-1 to TRBJ1-4; D is perhaps TRBD1 (5 bases). The sequencing sample was made of PBMCs. The CDR3 protein is CASSLEGLRSEKLFF. DNA for the CDR3: TGCGCCAGCAGCTTGGAGGGGCTTCGAAGTGAAAAACTGTTTTTT.